These 23 T cell receptor beta chains share one sample of origin, sequenced in a study of T cell clonality in common variable immunodeficiency. The table came from immunoSEQ multiplex PCR; TCRdb's copy has only in-frame clones and leaves some out. The record shows 45,000 to 65,000 clones for this sample, with no singletons present. Material: peripheral blood mononuclear cells. The receptors come from a person between 18 and 70 years old in good health.

There are a few counts of this clone. The read ends 3 residues before the CDR3 terminus; that terminus is restored from the germline J gene. The chain links TRBV11-1 to TRBJ1-2; a weak D match, TRBD1 (5 bases). Germline loops: CDR1 SGHAT, CDR2 FQDESV (reference sequence). This CDR3 contains 12 residues. Trimming removed 6 bases at V and 3 bases at J, with 8 bases between. CDR3 DNA, as far as it was read: TGTGCCAGCAGTGGGGGGTACTATGGC. This codes for CASSGGYYG. The whole CDR3 protein is CASSGGYYGYTF.

This clone was counted many times. The read ends 3 residues shy of where the CDR3 ends; the end is completed using the germline J gene. V is TRBV18 and J is TRBJ2-5; TRBD2 is a possible D gene (7 bases). This CDR3 comprises 20 residues. V gave up 1 base and J gave up 4 bases, with 28 bases separating them. In germline, CDR1 is KGHSH, CDR2 LQKENI. The CDR3 region is CASSPLPGKADPRGAETQYF. The sequenced part of the CDR3 DNA is TGTGCCAGCTCACCACTGCCTGGGAAGGCAGACCCCCGGGGGGCAGAGACC.

This clone occurred many times. The read halts 3 residues ahead of the CDR3 end, with the missing end drawn from the germline J gene. This rearrangement joins TRBV7-3 to TRBJ2-2; the D is unclear. Germline CDR1 is SGHTA and CDR2 is FQGTGA. The CDR3 length is 13 residues. The sequenced part of the CDR3 DNA is TGTGCGGTACGACAACCGAACACCGGGGAG. Translating gives CAVRQPNTGE. The CDR3 as a whole reads CAVRQPNTGELFF.

This clone was detected many times. The read comes to an end 3 residues before the CDR3 does, leaving the germline J gene to fill in the end. This rearrangement joins TRBV5-1 to TRBJ1-1, with a possible D match to TRBD1 (5 bases). The CDR3 consists of 15 residues. V gave up 2 bases and J gave up 4 bases, with 15 bases separating them. CDR1 and CDR2 (germline): SGHRS, YFSETQ. The covered CDR3 bases are TGCGCCAGCAGCTTAGATCTCAGGGAGGGCACTGAA. Its translation is CASSLDLREGTE. The entire CDR3 sequence reads CASSLDLREGTEAFF. The full variable domain, completed using reference TRBV5-1 and TRBJ1-1, is KAGVTQTPRYLIKTRGQQVTLSCSPISGHRSVSWYQQTPGQGLQFLFEYFSETQRNKGNFPGRFSGRQFSNSRSEMNVSTLELGDSALYLCASSLDLREGTEAFFGQGTRLTVV.

This clone has a count of ten or more. The DNA ends 3 residues before the CDR3 does, and the rest of the CDR3 is filled in from the germline J gene. The chain is built from TRBV27 and TRBJ2-2, with D perhaps matching TRBD2 (5 bases). The CDR3 spans 14 residues. The germline CDR1 and CDR2 sequences are MNHEY and SMNVEV (reference sequence). The V end was cut by 5 bases, the J end by 3 bases, with 10 bases between. Incomplete CDR3 DNA: TGTGCCAGCAGTAGAGGGTGGGACACCGGGGAG. It codes for CASSRGWDTGE. Given in full, the CDR3 is CASSRGWDTGELFF.

As concerns this clone: Read coverage stops 3 residues before the CDR3 terminus; the germline J gene supplies the remainder. This sequence joins TRBV11-2 and TRBJ2-2; tentatively, D is TRBD2 (5 bases). This CDR3 region has 15 residues. V was clipped by 4 bases and J by 0 bases, with 9 bases between them. Germline assignment: CDR1 SGHAT and CDR2 FQNNGV. CDR3 sequence reads: CASSSQRSNTGELFF. The part of the CDR3 DNA that was read is TGTGCCAGCAGCTCCCAGCGGTCGAACACCGGGGAG.

This clone was recorded at least ten times. The read halts 3 residues ahead of the CDR3 end, with the missing end drawn from the germline J gene. V is TRBV29-1 and J is TRBJ2-3; D is unclear. The length of the CDR3 is 12 residues. Trimming stripped 5 bases from V and 6 bases from J, with 12 bases between. Germline V gives CDR1 SQVTM, CDR2 ANQGSEA. CDR3 protein: CSVFTEADTQYF. The CDR3 bases that were read are TGCAGCGTTTTCACCGAGGCCGATACG.

The table lists this clone with many counts. The observed sequence ends 3 residues before the CDR3 terminus, with the missing tail filled in from the germline J gene. The chain employs TRBV6-1 and TRBJ1-5; D perhaps matches TRBD1 (5 bases). Trimming took off 3 bases at V and 6 bases at J, with 12 bases between the two ends. The CDR3 totals 14 residues. Per the germline V gene, CDR1 is MNHNS and CDR2 is SASEGT. CDR3 bases read: TGTGCCAGCAGTGATGCGGGGGAGGCTCAGCCC. Translating it yields CASSDAGEAQP. The entire CDR3 is CASSDAGEAQPQHF.

The sample holds many counts of this clone. The read ends 3 residues early relative to the CDR3; the germline J gene fills the gap. This chain joins TRBV7-9 and TRBJ1-2; the match to TRBD1 covers 9 bases. This CDR3 region has 13 residues. Germline values: CDR1 SEHNR, CDR2 FQNEAQ (reference sequence). Partial CDR3 DNA: TGTGCCAGCAGCCCCGGGACAGGGAGAGGC. It yields the protein CASSPGTGRG. The whole CDR3 reads CASSPGTGRGYTF.

This clone turned up a few times. The read is 3 residues too short to cover the CDR3 end, so that end is filled in from the germline J gene. The rearrangement uses TRBV7-8 and TRBJ1-1; D remains unclear. From germline, CDR1 is SGHVS and CDR2 FQNEAQ. Trimming removed 6 bases at V and 0 bases at J, with 14 bases between. This CDR3 region has 15 residues. CDR3 sequence: CASRLSVGVNTEAFF. CDR3 DNA (partial): TGTGCCAGCAGATTGAGCGTCGGGGTGAACACTGAA. Supplemented by reference TRBV7-8 and TRBJ1-1, the full variable domain reads GAGVSQSPRYKVAKRGQDVALRCDPISGHVSLFWYQQALGQGPEFLTYFQNEAQLDKSGLPSDRFFAERPEGSVSTLKIQRTQQEDSAVYLCASRLSVGVNTEAFFGQGTRLTVV.

This clone has at least ten counts. The read terminates 3 residues before the CDR3 end, so the remaining end is supplied by the germline J gene. The chain has TRBV19 and TRBJ2-7; 11 bases are a match to TRBD2. The CDR3 loop spans 15 amino acids. Germline assignment: CDR1 LNHDA and CDR2 SQIVND (reference sequence). V gave up 5 bases and J gave up 2 bases; unmatched junction bases: 5. CDR3 bases read: TGTGCCAGTAGTGCGACTAGCGGGGTCGCCTACGAG. It codes for CASSATSGVAYE. The complete CDR3 protein is CASSATSGVAYEQYF.

CDR3 region: CSARDQRGNQPQHF. CDR3 bases read: TGCAGTGCTAGAGATCAACGGGGGAATCAGCCC. The chain has TRBV20-1 and TRBJ1-5; TRBD1 might be the D (5 bases). The CDR3 extends 3 residues past the end of the read, so its final part is completed from the germline J gene. With 0 bases removed from V and 4 bases from J, the gap between germline ends came to 10 bases. In germline, CDR1 is DFQATT, CDR2 SNEGSKA (reference sequence). This CDR3 region has 14 residues.

Many counts were recorded for this clone. The read stops 3 residues short of the end of the CDR3; the missing end is completed from the germline J gene. This sequence joins TRBV20-1 and TRBJ1-2, with 7 bases that match TRBD1. V shed 4 bases, J shed 4 bases, and the junction held 9 bases outside the gene matches. The CDR3 runs 14 residues. Germline CDR1 is DFQATT and CDR2 is SNEGSKA (reference sequence). The CDR3 DNA, read in part, is TGCAGTGCTACAACAGGGGCGCGGGGCTATGGC. It yields the protein CSATTGARGYG. The entire CDR3 is CSATTGARGYGYTF.

Ten or more counts support this clone. The read gets to within 3 residues of the CDR3 end, and the germline J gene fills in the rest. The chain employs TRBV19 and TRBJ1-6, with D perhaps matching TRBD1 (5 bases). Per germline, CDR1 LNHDA and CDR2 SQIVND (reference sequence). V gave up 5 bases and J gave up 8 bases, with 13 bases separating them. The CDR3 is made up of 14 amino acids. CDR3 sequence reads: CASSPDTVDSPLHF. CDR3 bases read: TGTGCCAGTAGTCCGGACACGGTTGATTCACCC.

Ten or more counts support this clone. The read ends 3 residues early relative to the CDR3; the germline J gene fills the gap. This chain connects TRBV20-1 to TRBJ1-5; D is unresolved. V was pared by 3 bases and J by 1 base, with 10 bases between. Germline assignment: CDR1 DFQATT and CDR2 SNEGSKA (reference sequence). The length of the CDR3 is 14 residues. This CDR3 reads CSASVSGSNQPQHF. Incomplete CDR3 DNA: TGCAGTGCTAGCGTCTCGGGGAGCAATCAGCCC.

This clone was recorded at least ten times. The CDR3 loop is CASSPSGTTYNEQFF. CDR3 bases read: TGCGCCAGCAGCCCTTCCGGGACTACATACAATGAG. The chain employs TRBV4-1 and TRBJ2-1; 7 bases align to TRBD2. The missing CDR3 end, 3 residues past where the read stops, is filled in from the germline J gene. This CDR3 region has 15 residues. Germline lookup yields CDR1 MGHRA and CDR2 YSYEKL. Germline trimming cut 4 bases from V and 4 bases from J; bases unmatched to any gene: 7.

This clone has a count of ten or more. The sequence runs out 3 residues before the end of the CDR3; the remainder is reconstructed from the germline J gene. This rearrangement joins TRBV20-1 to TRBJ2-7, with D maybe TRBD1 (7 bases). V lost 4 bases, J lost 0 bases, and 19 bases lay in between. Germline loops: CDR1 DFQATT, CDR2 SNEGSKA (reference sequence). This CDR3 spans 16 amino acids. The covered CDR3 bases are TGCAGTGCTAATGACCTGACAGGGAGGTCCTCCTACGAG. It is translated as CSANDLTGRSSYE. The whole CDR3 protein reads CSANDLTGRSSYEQYF.

This clone appeared a few times. The sequenced fragment ends 3 residues before the CDR3 boundary, so the rest is inferred from the germline J gene. V is TRBV19 and J is TRBJ1-5; maybe TRBD1 (6 bases). The CDR3 spans 14 residues. Per the germline V gene, CDR1 is LNHDA and CDR2 is SQIVND (reference sequence). Trimming left V 8 bases short and J 0 bases short, with 11 bases between. CDR3 residues: CASHRAYSNQPQHF. Incomplete CDR3 DNA: TGTGCCAGTCACAGGGCCTATAGCAATCAGCCC. Filled out from reference TRBV19 and TRBJ1-5, the complete variable domain reads DGGITQSPKYLFRKEGQNVTLSCEQNLNHDAMYWYRQDPGQGLRLIYYSQIVNDFQKGDIAEGYSVSREKKESFPLTVTSAQKNPTAFYLCASHRAYSNQPQHFGDGTRLSIL.

This clone was recorded at least ten times. CDR3 region: CSVPQGSATQYF. CDR3 bases read: TGCAGTGTTCCCCAGGGGTCAGCGACC. This chain joins TRBV20-1 and TRBJ2-5; tentatively, D is TRBD1 (6 bases). Read sequence stops 3 residues before the CDR3 end, and the germline J gene provides the missing end. V was cut by 7 bases and J by 7 bases, with 16 bases left in between. The CDR3 contains 12 residues. Germline V lookup: CDR1 DFQATT, CDR2 SNEGSKA (reference sequence).

This clone has ten or more counts. The read ends 3 residues shy of where the CDR3 ends; the end is completed using the germline J gene. The gene calls are TRBV19 and TRBJ1-1; 8 bases agree with TRBD1. CDR3 size: 14 residues. CDR1 is LNHDA, CDR2 SQIVND, per germline (reference sequence). V was clipped by 6 bases and J by 4 bases; unmatched bases: 7. The covered CDR3 bases are TGTGCCAGTAGGACCGGGACAGGTGGCACTGAA. This codes for CASRTGTGGTE. The whole CDR3 sequence is CASRTGTGGTEAFF. The variable domain in full, completed from reference TRBV19 and TRBJ1-1, reads DGGITQSPKYLFRKEGQNVTLSCEQNLNHDAMYWYRQDPGQGLRLIYYSQIVNDFQKGDIAEGYSVSREKKESFPLTVTSAQKNPTAFYLCASRTGTGGTEAFFGQGTRLTVV.

This clone was recorded at least ten times. The read ends 3 residues before the CDR3 terminus; that terminus is restored from the germline J gene. The rearrangement links TRBV7-1 to TRBJ1-2; TRBD1 agrees at 8 bases. TRBV7-1 is an ORF, and what it does is uncertain. The junction had 18 bases not matched to a gene; V was cut back by 3 bases and J by 0 bases. This CDR3 spans 20 amino acids. The CDR3 sequence is CASSSWDRIELGPSNYGYTF. The sequenced CDR3 bases are TGTGCCAGCAGCTCCTGGGACAGGATTGAGTTGGGCCCGTCTAACTATGGC.

This clone was seen ten or more times. Read sequence stops 3 residues before the CDR3 end, and the germline J gene provides the missing end. The V call is TRBV20-1, the J call TRBJ2-3, with a possible D match to TRBD2 (6 bases). The germline gives CDR1 DFQATT, CDR2 SNEGSKA (reference sequence). This CDR3 contains 14 residues. The V end was cut by 4 bases, the J end by 0 bases, with 11 bases between. CDR3 bases read: TGCAGTGCTACCTCCGGGACTAGCACAGATACG. Its protein is CSATSGTSTDT. The complete CDR3 protein is CSATSGTSTDTQYF.

This clone was counted many times. The read halts 3 residues ahead of the CDR3 end, with the missing end drawn from the germline J gene. The chain recombines TRBV20-1 with TRBJ2-2; TRBD1 agrees at 10 bases. V lost 4 bases to trimming and J lost 5 bases; unmatched junction nucleotides: 7. Germline assignment: CDR1 DFQATT and CDR2 SNEGSKA (reference sequence). This CDR3 is 15 amino acids long. CDR3 protein: CSATDRGRGTGELFF. CDR3 bases read: TGCAGTGCTACCGACAGGGGGCGAGGAACCGGGGAG.